This TCR beta chain is from a study of blood T cell repertoires in COVID-19. Study summary: Nucleic acid was either cDNA or gDNA, and it came from T cells, B-cell-depleted T cells, or PBMCs.

Germline V CDR1 and CDR2: SGHRS, YFSETQ. V lost 3 bases to trimming and J lost 0 bases, with 10 bases between them. This CDR3 has 15 residues. Grouping used clinical history reported by participants in a survey and questionnaire. Cohort 3 donors were reported recovered after two negative PCRs, clearance, or symptom resolution. In the original processing: Estimates of nucleated cell counts were drawn from the amplification of reference gene primers. Profiled with immunoSEQ multiplex PCR; TCRdb holds only in-frame clones, not every one. D and trimming were read from the DNA, whereas the V and J calls and clone size are those reported in that table. Found here are about 310,000 clones, roughly 89% of them singletons; the top ten hold about 5%.

This clonotype was obtained from a man aged 60-69 years who had recovered from COVID-19. This sequence joins TRBV5-1 and TRBJ2-1; perhaps TRBD1 as D (6 bases). Sequencing used PBMCs or T cells enriched from blood (not recorded which). For the CDR3, the DNA is TGCGCCAGCAGCTGGACAGATAGCTCCTACAATGAGCAGTTCTTC. Translation gives CASSWTDSSYNEQFF. Looking up the rest from reference TRBV5-1 and TRBJ2-1 gives the full variable domain: KAGVTQTPRYLIKTRGQQVTLSCSPISGHRSVSWYQQTPGQGLQFLFEYFSETQRNKGNFPGRFSGRQFSNSRSEMNVSTLELGDSALYLCASSWTDSSYNEQFFGPGTRLTVL.